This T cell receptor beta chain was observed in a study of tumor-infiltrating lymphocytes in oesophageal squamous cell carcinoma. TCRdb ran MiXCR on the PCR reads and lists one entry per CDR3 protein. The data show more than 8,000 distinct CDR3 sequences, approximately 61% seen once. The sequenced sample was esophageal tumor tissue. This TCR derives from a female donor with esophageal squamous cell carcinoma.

CDR3 sequence (DNA): TGTGCCAGTAGTATTCGGCAGGGGGCTGGGCAGCCCCAGCATTTT. It codes for CASSIRQGAGQPQHF. The chain couples TRBV19 to TRBJ1-5; TRBD1 matches at 8 bases. With V trimmed by 3 bases and J by 7 bases, 8 bases remained unmatched. The CDR3 covers 15 residues. Looked up from germline, CDR1 is LNHDA and CDR2 is SQIVND (reference sequence).